The entry below describes one T cell receptor (beta chain). Its antigen is unidentified. The data stem from a study of PD-1 blockade in mismatch repair-deficient tumors. Findings and caveats of the study: Rapid post-treatment expansion, then contraction, generally preceding radiologic response, marked tumor-resident clones.

Germline V gives CDR1 MNHEY, CDR2 SMNVEV (reference sequence). Trimming took 7 bases from V and 3 from J; bases not matched to a gene: 6. The CDR3 covers 14 residues. Clones were sequenced by immunoSEQ multiplex PCR, and TCRdb holds only the in-frame ones, with some missing. The data show approximately 120,000 clones, 70% to 90% seen once. The chain uses TRBV27 and TRBJ2-1, with 7 nucleotides matching TRBD2. This sample comprised peripheral blood, obtained 44 weeks after starting pembrolizumab. This clonotype originated in an adult with mismatch repair-deficient cancer. The CDR3 nucleotides are TGTGCCAGCAAGGGACTACCCTTCTACAATGAGCAGTTCTTC. This sequence encodes CASKGLPFYNEQFF.